The present entry profiles one T cell receptor (beta chain) with its context. Germline CDR1 and CDR2: SGHRS and YFSETQ. V was pared by 3 bases and J by 5 bases, with 7 bases of the junction left unmatched. The CDR3 consists of 15 residues. This specimen comes from a study of identical twins. A universal primer site was created by template switching, with the cDNA bearing unique molecular identifiers. TCRdb used MiXCR to reprocess the 5' RACE reads, holding one entry per CDR3 protein. The sample records about 530,000 distinct CDR3 sequences, around 15% being singletons. The same specimen was also included in a second study, on yellow fever vaccine responses in identical twins. That source notes: It has been reported that, in twins, the vaccine T cell response seemed partly convergent and partly personalized.

The receptor was isolated from a woman younger than 35 in good health. J is TRBJ2-3 and V is TRBV5-1, with 9 bases identical to TRBD1. The sequenced sample was CD4+ T cells sorted from blood. The CDR3 nucleotides are TGCGCCAGCAGCTGGGGGGACAGGGCGATAGATACGCAGTATTTT. Translation: CASSWGDRAIDTQYF.